This T cell receptor (beta chain) was observed in a study of early T cells in non-severe SARS-CoV-2 infection. The protocol attached unique molecular identifiers to individual cDNA molecules. TCRdb passed the 5' RACE reads through MiXCR, listing each CDR3 protein once. The table has roughly 40,000 distinct CDR3 sequences, approximately 4.8% seen once; the top ten hold 4.8%. The length of the CDR3 is 14 residues. V was cut by 1 base and J by 8 bases, with 12 bases left in between. CDR1 and CDR2 (germline): MGHRA, YSYEKL. The V call is TRBV4-1, the J call TRBJ1-5; tentatively, D is TRBD1 (5 bases). The TCR was taken from an adult who was a healthcare worker with PCR-confirmed SARS-CoV-2 infection or an uninfected control (not recorded which). The sample taken for sequencing was whole blood. The chain's CDR3 is CASSQGGAFKPQHF. The DNA of the CDR3 is TGCGCCAGCAGCCAAGGAGGGGCCTTTAAGCCCCAGCATTTT.